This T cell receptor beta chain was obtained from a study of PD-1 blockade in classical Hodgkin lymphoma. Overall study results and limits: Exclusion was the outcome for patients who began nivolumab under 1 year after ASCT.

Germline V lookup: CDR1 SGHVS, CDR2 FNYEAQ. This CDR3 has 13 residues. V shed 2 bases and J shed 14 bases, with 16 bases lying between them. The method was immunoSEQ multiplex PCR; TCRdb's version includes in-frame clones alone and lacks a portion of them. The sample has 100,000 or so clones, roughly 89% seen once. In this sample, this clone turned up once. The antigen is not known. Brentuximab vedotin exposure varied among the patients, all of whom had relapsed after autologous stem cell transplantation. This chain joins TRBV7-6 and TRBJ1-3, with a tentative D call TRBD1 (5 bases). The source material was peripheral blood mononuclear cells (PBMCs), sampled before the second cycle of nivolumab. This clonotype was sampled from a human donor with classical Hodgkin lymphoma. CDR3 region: CASSLWQGETLYF. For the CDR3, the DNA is TGTGCCAGCAGCTTATGGCAGGGAGAGACCCTATATTTT.